The 18 T cell receptor beta chains reported below all come from one sample, sequenced in a study of blood T cell repertoires in COVID-19. Sequencing was performed with immunoSEQ multiplex PCR; in TCRdb, only in-frame clones are kept and a portion is missing. Of 140,000 or so clones detected, around three quarters appear once; the ten largest clones hold around 4.4%. The sample was peripheral blood. All receptors come from a man in his sixties with acute or convalescent COVID-19.

V gene TRBV10-1 combines with J gene TRBJ2-2, with TRBD2 as a possible D gene (5 bases). Germline V gene lookup returns CDR1 WNHNN and CDR2 SYGVQD (reference sequence). The V gene lost 2 bases and the J gene lost 5 bases, with 9 bases spanning the gap. This CDR3 is 14 amino acids long. Here the CDR3 DNA reads TGCGCCAGCAGTGAGCGGGGAAGGACCGGGGAGCTGTTTTTT. Translated, it gives CASSERGRTGELFF.

The chain combines TRBV10-2 with TRBJ2-7, with TRBD2 matching over 9 bases. Unmatched junction bases numbered 3, after V lost 2 bases and J lost 4 bases. The CDR3 is made up of 14 amino acids. In germline, CDR1 is WSHSY, CDR2 SAAADI. The CDR3 sequence: CASSEGREGYEQYF. The CDR3 region has the DNA TGCGCCAGCAGTGAGGGGCGGGAGGGTTACGAGCAGTACTTC.

This chain joins TRBV21-1 and TRBJ2-1; the D call TRBD2 from the table was never checked on the DNA. TRBV21-1 is described as a pseudogene. There are 13 residues in the CDR3. This CDR3 reads CASSTRPYHEQFF. The DNA for the CDR3 is TGTGCCAGCAGCACGCGGCCCTACCATGAGCAGTTCTTC.

A single count supports this clone. The chain has TRBV7-9 and TRBJ1-4, with D unresolved. V dropped 1 base and J dropped 4 bases, with 10 bases sitting between them. The CDR3 is made up of 15 amino acids. CDR1 SEHNR and CDR2 FQNEAQ come from the germline V gene (reference sequence). The CDR3 nucleotides are TGTGCCAGCAGCTTAGATTTAACGGTTAATGAAAAACTGTTTTTT. This gives the protein CASSLDLTVNEKLFF. The full variable domain, completed using reference TRBV7-9 and TRBJ1-4, is DTGVSQNPRHKITKRGQNVTFRCDPISEHNRLYWYRQTLGQGPEFLTYFQNEAQLEKSRLLSDRFSAERPKGSFSTLEIQRTEQGDSAMYLCASSLDLTVNEKLFFGSGTQLSVL.

The chain has TRBV6-5 and TRBJ2-5, with 10 bases identical to TRBD1. In germline, CDR1 is MNHEY, CDR2 SVGAGI. J gave up 6 bases and V 6 bases, and 10 bases lay outside the gene matches. The CDR3 sequence is 15 residues long. The CDR3 loop is CASRPEDRGGKTQYF. The CDR3 DNA reads TGTGCCAGCAGGCCGGAGGACAGGGGGGGAAAGACCCAGTACTTC.

This clone was detected only a few times. The chain links TRBV5-4 to TRBJ2-1; 8 bases are a match to TRBD2. The V gene end was trimmed by 4 bases and the J gene end by 1 base; junction bases not matched to a gene: 4. The CDR3 is 15 amino acids. The germline gives CDR1 SGHNT, CDR2 YYREEE (reference sequence). The CDR3 loop reads CASSSGRGSYNEQFF. The CDR3 nucleotides are TGTGCCAGCAGCAGCGGGAGAGGGTCCTACAATGAGCAGTTCTTC.

J is TRBJ2-1 and V is TRBV5-4, with 9 bases matching TRBD1. The CDR3 is made up of 15 amino acids. Germline assignment: CDR1 SGHNT and CDR2 YYREEE (reference sequence). J gave up 3 bases and V 3 bases, and 4 bases lay outside the gene matches. CDR3 protein: CASSSPGQGYNEQFF. The CDR3 DNA reads TGTGCCAGCAGCTCACCGGGACAGGGCTACAATGAGCAGTTCTTC.

This clone was seen once. The V gene is TRBV7-9, the J gene TRBJ1-1; D may be TRBD1 (6 bases). CDR1 SEHNR and CDR2 FQNEAQ come from the germline V gene (reference sequence). V was pared by 4 bases and J by 1 base, with 13 bases between. CDR3 length: 15 residues. CDR3 region: CASSSRGGGNTEAFF. The CDR3 coding sequence is TGTGCCAGCAGCTCCAGGGGAGGGGGGAACACTGAAGCTTTCTTT.

This clone was recorded a few times. V gene TRBV18 combines with J gene TRBJ2-1, with D tentatively TRBD1 (6 bases). The V end lost 3 bases, the J end lost 9 bases, and 9 bases lay between the germline ends. CDR3 length equals 12 residues. The germline gives CDR1 KGHSH, CDR2 LQKENI. The CDR3 sequence is CASSPQGLEQFF. Here the CDR3 DNA reads TGTGCCAGCTCACCCCAGGGGCTTGAGCAGTTCTTC.

The V call is TRBV7-7, the J call TRBJ2-3, with 10 bases aligning to TRBD1. V shed 4 bases and J 3 bases; nucleotides not matched to a gene: 4. Per germline, CDR1 SSHAT and CDR2 FNYEAQ (reference sequence). The CDR3 is made up of 15 amino acids. CDR3 coding DNA: TGTGCCAGCAGCTCCGGGACAGGGGTGACAGATACGCAGTATTTT. Protein sequence: CASSSGTGVTDTQYF.

This sequence joins TRBV5-1 and TRBJ2-5; D is possibly TRBD1 (6 bases). V lost 5 bases and J 5 bases, leaving 10 bases between the germline ends. CDR1 and CDR2 (germline): SGHRS, YFSETQ. CDR3 length equals 12 residues. The CDR3 is CASSPDSETQYF. The CDR3 nucleotides read TGCGCCAGCAGTCCGGACAGCGAGACCCAGTACTTC.

The rearrangement links TRBV11-2 to TRBJ2-3, with a tentative D call TRBD2 (5 bases). Germline V gene data show CDR1 as SGHAT and CDR2 as FQNNGV. V was cut by 3 bases and J by 5 bases, with 18 bases left in between. The CDR3 is 16 amino acids. The DNA of the CDR3 is TGTGCCAGCAGCTTGGGAGCGAGCCCTTGGGGAGATACGCAGTATTTT. The encoded protein is CASSLGASPWGDTQYF.

The table lists this clone with a few counts. This chain links TRBV5-1 with TRBJ2-2; TRBD2 agrees at 10 bases. This CDR3 contains 15 residues. The V and J ends lost 2 bases and 3 bases, in that order; junction bases with no gene match: 1. Germline V gene data show CDR1 as SGHRS and CDR2 as YFSETQ. The CDR3 DNA follows: TGCGCCAGCAGCTTAGCGGGAGGGTACACCGGGGAGCTGTTTTTT. Translation: CASSLAGGYTGELFF.

The chain recombines TRBV2 with TRBJ2-7, with D possibly matching TRBD1 (6 bases). Germline V gene data show CDR1 as SNHLY and CDR2 as FYNNEI. With 6 bases removed from V and 4 bases from J, the gap between germline ends came to 13 bases. CDR3 length: 13 residues. DNA for the CDR3: TGTGCCAGCAGATGGACAGAAACTTACGAGCAGTACTTC. Its translation is CASRWTETYEQYF.

The chain joins TRBV5-1 to TRBJ2-3; weak D call: TRBD2 (6 bases). Trimming cost V 10 bases and J 4 bases, with 16 bases left between them. The CDR3 consists of 13 residues. CDR1 is SGHRS, CDR2 YFSETQ, per germline. The CDR3 region has the DNA TGCGCCGGCCGCCAAAGCGGGTCAGATACGCAGTATTTT. Protein: CAGRQSGSDTQYF.

The rearrangement uses TRBV5-1 and TRBJ1-6; 8 bases are shared with TRBD1. Germline CDR1 is SGHRS and CDR2 is YFSETQ. V lost 2 bases and J lost 8; bases outside the gene matches: 3. The CDR3 is 14 amino acids. CDR3 nucleotide sequence: TGCGCCAGCAGCTTAACAGGGGGTGATTCACCCCTCCACTTT. Translated, it gives CASSLTGGDSPLHF.

Only a few counts were recorded for this clone. The gene calls are TRBV19 and TRBJ2-3, with TRBD2 identical over 9 bases. V lost 5 bases to trimming and J lost 2 bases; unmatched junction nucleotides: 17. The germline CDR1 and CDR2 sequences are LNHDA and SQIVND (reference sequence). The CDR3 spans 19 residues. Written as DNA, the CDR3 is TGTGCCAGTAGTCGACCCCGAGCGGGAGGTCTTCAAACCACAGATACGCAGTATTTT. Protein: CASSRPRAGGLQTTDTQYF.

The chain combines TRBV10-3 with TRBJ2-2, with 7 nucleotides matching TRBD1. The CDR3 runs 15 residues. The J segment lost 1 base and the V segment lost 10 bases, leaving 9 bases of the junction unmatched. CDR1 and CDR2 (germline): ENHRY, SYGVKD. The CDR3 DNA reads TGTGCCACCCACTACGGACAGGAGAACACCGGGGAGCTGTTTTTT. Amino acids: CATHYGQENTGELFF.